The clone carrying this T cell receptor beta chain was observed a handful of times. Its antigen is unidentified. Per the germline V gene, CDR1 is LNHDA and CDR2 is SQIVND (reference sequence). This CDR3 is 12 amino acids long. The ends were cut back, 1 base at V and 6 bases at J, with 6 bases in the middle. A 5'RACE template-switching step, the method used to make TCR cDNA, added a universal primer site and UMIs. TCRdb re-called the 5' RACE reads through MiXCR, storing one row per CDR3 protein. The repertoire holds roughly 310,000 distinct CDR3 sequences, more than 8.5% seen once, with more than 15% in the top ten. The record originates from a study of T cells after yellow fever vaccination. Looking at the study overall: Fractions of limited cellularity were prepared by means of SMART-Seq v4 Ultra Low Input.

Study results and limitations: Boosting was followed by the reappearance of most primary-vaccination clones (roughly 95% CD4, roughly 90% CD8). Overlap between CD4 and CD8 compartments was detected for a small share of clonotypes.

This receptor was taken from a young man who received the YFV17D yellow fever vaccine. The chain combines TRBV19 with TRBJ1-2, with D uncertain. Sample: PBMCs, taken on the day of the first yellow fever vaccination. CDR3 region: CASSIGRNGYTF. CDR3 in DNA: TGTGCCAGTAGTATAGGGCGGAATGGCTACACCTTC.